This entry describes one TCR beta chain. Its antigen is currently unknown. Generated by immunoSEQ multiplex PCR, the TCRdb table keeps only in-frame clones and is missing some. The profile covers 75,000 to 85,000 clones, none occurring a single time. This sample stems from a study of T cell clonality in common variable immunodeficiency. Broader study findings: What drives increased CVID clonality needs T cell subpopulation sequencing. Fewer deletions and N-nucleotide insertions were reportedly seen in common variable immunodeficiency TCR beta sequences.

The receptor's source is a person aged 18 to 70 in good health. What was sequenced was peripheral blood mononuclear cells.

The covered CDR3 bases are TGTGCCAGGGGGGGGCCTAGCGGGAGCTATGAG. This gives the protein CARGGPSGSYE. The whole CDR3 is CARGGPSGSYEQFF. The V and J genes are TRBV2 and TRBJ2-1, with 10 bases aligning to TRBD2. Sequencing ends 3 residues short of the CDR3 end; the germline J gene provides the rest. CDR3 length: 14 amino acids. Trimming at V came to 9 bases and at J to 8 bases, leaving 10 bases not matched to a gene. CDR1 is SNHLY and CDR2 is FYNNEI in the germline V gene.